Sequencing of this T cell receptor beta chain was carried out in a study of OX40 agonist ivuxolimab in advanced cancers. Study-wide context: Patients in the trial were receiving intravenous ivuxolimab every 2 weeks, at doses of 0.01 to 10 mg/kg. General observations from the study: There were, on average, more expanded clones in CD8+ T cells than in CD4+. Also present in some nonresponders was a low level of normalized T-cell clonal expansion.

Profiled with immunoSEQ multiplex PCR; TCRdb holds only in-frame clones, not every one. The table has roughly 92,000 clones, about 89% seen once; the top ten hold more than 8.5%. V shed 2 bases and J shed 0 bases, with 7 bases lying between them. The CDR3 is 14 amino acids. Per germline, CDR1 MGHRA and CDR2 YSYEKL. Points on this clone: The antigen is not known.

The chain joins TRBV4-1 to TRBJ1-1; D call uncertain. The sequence was obtained from an adult with an advanced solid tumor such as melanoma, head and neck, liver or kidney cancer. The sample was CD4+ or CD8+ T cells sorted from blood, taken in a trial of the OX40 agonist ivuxolimab. The CDR3 here is CASSQQQLNTEAFF. CDR3 sequence (DNA): TGCGCCAGCAGCCAACAGCAGCTGAACACTGAAGCTTTCTTT.